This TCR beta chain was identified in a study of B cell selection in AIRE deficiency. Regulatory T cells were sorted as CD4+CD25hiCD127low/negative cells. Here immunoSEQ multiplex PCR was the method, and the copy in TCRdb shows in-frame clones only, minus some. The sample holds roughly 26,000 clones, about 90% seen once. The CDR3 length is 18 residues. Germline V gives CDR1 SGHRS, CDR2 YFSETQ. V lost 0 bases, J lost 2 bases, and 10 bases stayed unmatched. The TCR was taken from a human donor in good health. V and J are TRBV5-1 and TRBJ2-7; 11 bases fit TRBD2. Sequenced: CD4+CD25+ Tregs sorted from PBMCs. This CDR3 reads CASSLGASGGIKTYEQYF. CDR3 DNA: TGCGCCAGCAGCTTGGGTGCTAGCGGGGGGATTAAAACCTACGAGCAGTACTTC.